What follows are 19 T cell receptor beta chains derived from one specimen sequenced in a study of blood T cell repertoires in COVID-19. TCRdb's copy holds only in-frame clones and misses some; the assay was immunoSEQ multiplex PCR. The profile shows under 200,000 clones, roughly 84% of them singletons. Material for sequencing was peripheral blood. The origin of the receptors is a human donor in a cohort sampled during active COVID-19.

The chain is built from TRBV6-5 and TRBJ1-4, with D perhaps TRBD1 (5 bases). The CDR3 consists of 16 residues. V was shortened by 3 bases and J by 1 base, with 12 bases between the two germline ends. Germline CDR1 and CDR2: MNHEY and SVGAGI. The CDR3 reads CASSYGRGVTNEKLFF. The CDR3 DNA reads as TGTGCCAGCAGTTATGGTCGGGGGGTAACTAATGAAAAACTGTTTTTT.

V gene TRBV4-1 combines with J gene TRBJ2-1, with D maybe TRBD1 (6 bases). This CDR3 region has 17 residues. Deletions cut 4 bases from V and 4 bases from J, with 20 bases between. Germline assignment: CDR1 MGHRA and CDR2 YSYEKL. The chain's CDR3 is CASSPKLTGFGYNEQFF. For the CDR3, the DNA is TGCGCCAGCAGCCCTAAACTAACAGGGTTCGGATACAATGAGCAGTTCTTC.

This clone came up once. The chain is built from TRBV7-2 and TRBJ1-6, with 11 bases matching TRBD1. The ends lost 5 bases at V and 10 bases at J; junction bases unmatched: 7. Per germline, CDR1 SGHTA and CDR2 FQGNSA. The CDR3 totals 15 residues. For the CDR3, the DNA is TGTGCCAGCAGCAACGGGGGGACAGGGGGATCACCCCTCCACTTT. Amino acid sequence: CASSNGGTGGSPLHF. The full variable domain, with the rest looked up from reference TRBV7-2 and TRBJ1-6, is GAGVSQSPSNKVTEKGKDVELRCDPISGHTALYWYRQSLGQGLEFLIYFQGNSAPDKSGLPSDRFSAERTGGSVSTLTIQRTQQEDSAVYLCASSNGGTGGSPLHFGNGTRLTVT.

The chain combines TRBV4-1 with TRBJ1-6; tentatively, D is TRBD1 (5 bases). The CDR3 is 16 amino acids. Per the germline V gene, CDR1 is MGHRA and CDR2 is YSYEKL. The V gene lost 3 bases and the J gene lost 9 bases, with 18 bases spanning the gap. The CDR3 region is CASSHPTALNSSPLHF. CDR3 coding DNA: TGCGCCAGCAGCCACCCGACAGCCCTCAATAGTTCACCCCTCCACTTT.

Only one count was recorded for this clone. This rearrangement joins TRBV7-9 to TRBJ2-1; no firm D call. The CDR3 runs to 11 residues. Trimming removed 5 bases from V and 9 bases from J, with 8 bases in between. Germline CDR1 is SEHNR and CDR2 is FQNEAQ (reference sequence). The CDR3 DNA reads as TGTGCCAGCAGCCAGAGGTCTGAGCAGTTCTTC. Encoded protein: CASSQRSEQFF.

The chain uses TRBV1 and TRBJ2-2; the table's D call, TRBD2, was not checked against the DNA. TRBV1 is reported as a pseudogene. The CDR3 totals 18 residues. CDR3 nucleotide sequence: TGCACCAACCCCCTCAGGGGGGCGGGAGGTCTGGAACACCGGGGAGCTGTTTTT. It is translated as CTNPLRGAGGLEHRGAVF.

This chain joins TRBV12-3 or TRBV12-4 and TRBJ1-2, with unresolved D. V shed 7 bases and J shed 4 bases, with 10 bases lying between them. There are 12 residues in the CDR3. The CDR3 DNA follows: TGTGCCAGCATCCAGGCGGGCTATGGCTACACCTTC. Translated, it gives CASIQAGYGYTF.

The chain links TRBV27 to TRBJ1-1; D is uncertain. CDR3 length equals 14 residues. Trimming shortened V by 5 bases and J by 5 bases, and 15 bases separated the two germline ends. The germline gives CDR1 MNHEY, CDR2 SMNVEV (reference sequence). CDR3: CASSPGSLGTEAFF. CDR3 sequence (DNA): TGTGCCAGCAGTCCGGGGAGCTTGGGGACTGAAGCTTTCTTT.

V is TRBV15 and J is TRBJ1-3; 11 bases are shared with TRBD1. There are 18 residues in the CDR3. The junction had 5 bases not matched to a gene; V was cut back by 1 base and J by 0 bases. Germline CDR1 and CDR2: LNHNV and YYDKDF (reference sequence). CDR3 bases: TGTGCCACCAGCAGAGGAGGGACAGGGGGTCGCTCTGGAAACACCATATATTTT. Protein product: CATSRGGTGGRSGNTIYF.

V gene TRBV28 combines with J gene TRBJ2-1; D is perhaps TRBD2 (6 bases). CDR1 and CDR2 from the germline V gene are MDHEN and SYDVKM. The V end was cut by 5 bases, the J end by 9 bases, with 11 bases between. This CDR3 is 12 amino acids long. CDR3 residues: CASSTPGLEQFF. The CDR3 DNA sequence: TGTGCCAGCAGTACTCCGGGACTTGAGCAGTTCTTC.

J is TRBJ2-1 and V is TRBV18, with D possibly matching TRBD1 (6 bases). Trimming removed 3 bases from V and 8 bases from J, with 17 bases in between. The CDR3 is made up of 15 amino acids. Germline V gene sequence: CDR1 KGHSH, CDR2 LQKENI. Here the CDR3 reads CASSPRDSTGHEQFF. In DNA, the CDR3 is TGTGCCAGCTCACCCCGAGACTCGACAGGTCATGAGCAGTTCTTC.

The V and J genes are TRBV11-2 and TRBJ2-1; the match to TRBD2 covers 8 bases. Germline V gene sequence: CDR1 SGHAT, CDR2 FQNNGV. The junction had 2 bases not matched to a gene; V was cut back by 2 bases and J by 2 bases. The CDR3 spans 15 residues. The CDR3 protein is CASSLILAAYNEQFF. The CDR3 DNA is TGTGCCAGCAGCTTAATACTAGCGGCCTACAATGAGCAGTTCTTC.

This chain joins TRBV10-3 and TRBJ1-2; a possible D gene is TRBD1 (5 bases). Germline V lookup: CDR1 ENHRY, CDR2 SYGVKD. Trimming pared 2 bases from V and 8 bases from J, leaving 12 bases between. The CDR3 has 13 amino acids. CDR3 in amino acids: CAISEGQGTGYTF. The CDR3 DNA follows: TGTGCCATCAGTGAGGGGCAGGGAACGGGCTACACCTTC.

This chain links TRBV7-3 with TRBJ2-7, with 10 nucleotides matching TRBD2. Trimming cost V 5 bases and J 1 base; bases outside gene matches: 2. The germline V gene encodes CDR1 SGHTA and CDR2 FQGTGA. This CDR3 contains 14 residues. The CDR3 protein is CASSRTSGSYEQYF. CDR3 coding DNA: TGTGCCAGCAGCAGGACTAGCGGATCCTACGAGCAGTACTTC.

The J gene is TRBJ1-2, the V gene TRBV9; 7 bases are a match to TRBD1. V lost 3 bases, J lost 3 bases, and 2 bases stayed unmatched. The CDR3 extends over 13 amino acids. Germline-derived CDR1 and CDR2 are SGDLS and YYNGEE. DNA for the CDR3: TGTGCCAGCAGCGCGGGACAGTACTATGGCTACACCTTC. Translating it yields CASSAGQYYGYTF.

This clone has just a few counts. The chain employs TRBV7-2 and TRBJ1-1, with D perhaps matching TRBD1 (5 bases). The length of the CDR3 is 13 residues. Trimming cost V 5 bases and J 5 bases, with 12 bases left between them. From germline, CDR1 is SGHTA and CDR2 FQGNSA. The CDR3 coding sequence is TGTGCCAGCAGCCTATGGAAGGGGACTGAAGCTTTCTTT. Its protein is CASSLWKGTEAFF.

In this sample, this clone turned up a few times. The rearrangement uses TRBV18 and TRBJ1-1, with D perhaps TRBD1 (6 bases). The germline CDR1 and CDR2 sequences are KGHSH and LQKENI. V was clipped by 2 bases and J by 6 bases, with 10 bases between them. The CDR3 is made up of 13 amino acids. The CDR3, as DNA: TGTGCCAGCTCACCATATCGGACAGCTGAAGCTTTCTTT. Encoded protein: CASSPYRTAEAFF.

The chain is built from TRBV19 and TRBJ2-2; D not certain. Trimming took off 7 bases at V and 7 bases at J, with 19 bases between the two ends. The CDR3 is 15 amino acids. Germline V CDR1 and CDR2: LNHDA, SQIVND (reference sequence). CDR3 amino acids: CASTEGGWLGGELFF. In DNA form, the CDR3 reads TGTGCCAGTACCGAAGGCGGTTGGTTGGGCGGGGAGCTGTTTTTT. The entire variable domain, with the rest obtained from reference TRBV19 and TRBJ2-2, is as follows: DGGITQSPKYLFRKEGQNVTLSCEQNLNHDAMYWYRQDPGQGLRLIYYSQIVNDFQKGDIAEGYSVSREKKESFPLTVTSAQKNPTAFYLCASTEGGWLGGELFFGEGSRLTVL.

The V gene is TRBV5-8, the J gene TRBJ2-3; the match to TRBD2 covers 7 bases. This CDR3 comprises 17 residues. Germline trimming cut 1 base from V and 1 base from J; bases unmatched to any gene: 9. Germline V CDR1 and CDR2: SGHTS, YDEGEE. The CDR3 here is CASSLRLGTTRTDTQYF. CDR3 nucleotides: TGTGCCAGCAGCTTGCGCCTCGGGACTACCCGCACAGATACGCAGTATTTT.